This passage covers 30 T cell receptor beta chains from one sample sequenced in a study of blood T cells in healthy people across ages. For the second PCR, which ran for about 7 to 11 cycles, a sample-barcoded 5' primer and a J-beta primer mix were used. MiXCR, run by TCRdb on the 5' RACE reads, gives a single entry per CDR3 protein. This sample yields some 1.5 million distinct CDR3 sequences, of which roughly 28% are seen a single time; around 7.7% belongs to the top ten. Material for sequencing was blood. These receptors were obtained from a woman in her 30s in good health.

This clonotype turned up a few times. This sequence joins TRBV6-5 and TRBJ2-5; TRBD2 aligns across 10 bases. The CDR3 length is 14 residues. Germline assignment: CDR1 MNHEY and CDR2 SVGAGI. Trimming took 6 bases from V and 7 from J; bases not matched to a gene: 8. CDR3 protein: CASRDLAGGSTQYF. DNA for the CDR3: TGTGCCAGCAGGGACTTAGCGGGGGGATCGACCCAGTACTTC.

This clonotype was seen ten or more times. The genes are TRBV20-1 and TRBJ1-4; 9 bases agree with TRBD1. V lost 6 bases to trimming and J lost 7 bases; unmatched junction nucleotides: 6. The CDR3 has 13 residues. Germline CDR1 and CDR2: DFQATT and SNEGSKA (reference sequence). In DNA, the CDR3 is TGCAGTGCAGCTACAGGGGGCAGTGAAAAACTGTTTTTT. Its protein is CSAATGGSEKLFF.

V and J are TRBV27 and TRBJ2-7; D gene unclear. V was trimmed by 4 bases and J by 3 bases, leaving 13 bases between them. The CDR3 runs 14 residues. Germline CDR1 and CDR2: MNHEY and SMNVEV (reference sequence). Written as DNA, the CDR3 is TGTGCCAGCAGTTCTGGGGTACGATACTACGAGCAGTACTTC. This codes for CASSSGVRYYEQYF.

This clonotype was seen a few times. The chain carries TRBV27 and TRBJ2-1, with unresolved D. CDR1 MNHEY and CDR2 SMNVEV come from the germline V gene (reference sequence). This CDR3 region has 15 residues. V lost 6 bases to trimming and J lost 0 bases, with 12 bases between them. In DNA form, the CDR3 reads TGTGCCAGCAGCAACGACGGAACCTCCTACAATGAGCAGTTCTTC. Protein sequence: CASSNDGTSYNEQFF.

This clonotype was seen repeatedly, ten times or more. V is TRBV4-3 and J is TRBJ2-4; 14 nucleotides agree with TRBD2. The trim removed 3 bases at V and 8 bases at J, leaving 3 bases unmatched. CDR1 and CDR2 (germline): LGHNA, YSLEER. This CDR3 has 15 amino acids. The CDR3 is CASSQGLAGADIQYF. CDR3 in DNA: TGCGCCAGCAGCCAGGGACTAGCGGGAGCGGACATTCAGTACTTC.

The rearrangement joins TRBV7-8 to TRBJ1-1, with D perhaps TRBD1 (5 bases). Germline V CDR1 and CDR2: SGHVS, FQNEAQ. Trimming removed 5 bases from V and 0 bases from J, with 16 bases in between. The CDR3 is 16 residues long. CDR3 in amino acids: CASSQRGRTMNTEAFF. CDR3 coding DNA: TGTGCCAGCAGCCAGCGGGGTCGGACAATGAACACTGAAGCTTTCTTT.

The chain couples TRBV5-1 to TRBJ2-4; D ambiguous. CDR3 length equals 13 residues. V dropped 1 base and J dropped 8 bases, with 10 bases sitting between them. Looked up from germline, CDR1 is SGHRS and CDR2 is YFSETQ. In DNA, the CDR3 is TGCGCCAGCAGCTTGTCTGGCCAGGACATTCAGTACTTC. Translated, it gives CASSLSGQDIQYF.

This sequence joins TRBV7-9 and TRBJ2-3, with a possible D match to TRBD2 (7 bases). CDR3 length: 15 residues. Germline V gene sequence: CDR1 SEHNR, CDR2 FQNEAQ (reference sequence). The germline V and J ends were trimmed by 5 bases and 3 bases, with 15 bases remaining between them. DNA of the CDR3: TGTGCCAGCAGCCGAAGGGGGGGGAATACAGATACGCAGTATTTT. Its protein product is CASSRRGGNTDTQYF.

The gene calls are TRBV20-1 and TRBJ2-3, with 9 bases that match TRBD2. Unmatched junction bases numbered 3, after V lost 2 bases and J lost 6 bases. Germline CDR1 is DFQATT and CDR2 is SNEGSKA (reference sequence). The CDR3 is 13 amino acids. The CDR3 DNA reads TGCAGTGCTAGACTAGCGGGATCGGATACGCAGTATTTT. The encoded protein is CSARLAGSDTQYF.

This clonotype has a handful of counts. The chain has TRBV2 and TRBJ1-2, with no clear D. Looked up from germline, CDR1 is SNHLY and CDR2 is FYNNEI. The CDR3 has 15 residues. V lost 2 bases and J lost 0, with 10 bases in between. The CDR3 spells CASSERTLPNYGYTF. As DNA, the CDR3 is TGTGCCAGCAGTGAACGAACTCTTCCTAACTATGGCTACACCTTC.

The chain links TRBV5-8 to TRBJ2-1; TRBD2 agrees at 14 bases. CDR1 SGHTS and CDR2 YDEGEE come from the germline V gene. The CDR3 sequence is 16 residues long. V dropped 4 bases and J dropped 8; count of bases not matched to a gene: 8. CDR3 protein: CASSPEAGLAGDEQFF. The CDR3 DNA sequence: TGTGCCAGCAGCCCCGAGGCGGGACTAGCGGGAGATGAGCAGTTCTTC.

A note on this clonotype: A read error may be the cause here, since a much bigger clone is one base away. The rearrangement uses TRBV29-1 and TRBJ2-5; TRBD2 might be the D (5 bases). The J call may be wrong; the DNA end is better matched by TRBJ2-1. The CDR3 totals 12 residues. From germline, CDR1 is SQVTM and CDR2 ANQGSEA. This CDR3 reads CSVETTQETQFF. CDR3 sequence (DNA): TGCAGCGTAGAGACTACTCAAGAGACCCAGTTCTTC.

The chain has TRBV4-3 and TRBJ1-1, with D perhaps matching TRBD1 (5 bases). The V end was cut by 0 bases, the J end by 7 bases, with 15 bases between. Looked up from germline, CDR1 is LGHNA and CDR2 is YSLEER. The CDR3 loop spans 15 amino acids. The CDR3: CASSQDRAGWDEAFF. The CDR3 DNA is TGCGCCAGCAGCCAAGATAGGGCAGGGTGGGATGAAGCTTTCTTT.

This clonotype was counted ten times or more. In DNA, the CDR3 is TGCGCCAGCAGCTTGGAGGTGGATCAGCCCCAGCATTTT. It is translated as CASSLEVDQPQHF. The chain recombines TRBV5-1 with TRBJ1-5; D is undetermined. The V end was cut by 0 bases, the J end by 5 bases, with 6 bases between. The germline V gene has CDR1 SGHRS and CDR2 YFSETQ. This CDR3 spans 13 amino acids.

This clonotype was seen a handful of times. The chain uses TRBV20-1 and TRBJ2-1; TRBD2 agrees at 11 bases. CDR1 DFQATT and CDR2 SNEGSKA come from the germline V gene (reference sequence). The CDR3 loop spans 16 amino acids. The V gene end was trimmed by 0 bases and the J gene end by 6 bases; junction bases not matched to a gene: 7. CDR3 loop: CSARDTASGGSNEQFF. The CDR3, as DNA: TGCAGTGCTAGAGATACGGCTAGCGGGGGGTCCAATGAGCAGTTCTTC.

The V gene is TRBV30, the J gene TRBJ2-7, with 8 bases identical to TRBD1. The length of the CDR3 is 14 residues. Germline V gives CDR1 GTSNPN, CDR2 SVGIG (reference sequence). V trimming: 0 bases; J trimming: 1 base; junction bases outside the gene matches: 2. The DNA for the CDR3 is TGTGCCTGGAGTGTAGGGACAGGTTCCTACGAGCAGTACTTC. Translating gives CAWSVGTGSYEQYF.

The chain couples TRBV4-1 to TRBJ2-4; D perhaps matches TRBD1 (6 bases). The end of the DNA aligns better with TRBJ2-7, so the J call may be wrong. Germline assignment: CDR1 MGHRA and CDR2 YSYEKL. This CDR3 is built from 14 residues. CDR3 sequence (DNA): TGCGCCAGCAGCCAGGTCAGGGGATCCCACGAGCAGTACTTC. It yields the protein CASSQVRGSHEQYF.

This clonotype has more than one count but fewer than ten. This chain uses TRBV18 with TRBJ1-5; the D is unclear. V shed 4 bases and J shed 0 bases, with 7 bases lying between them. The CDR3 is 14 amino acids. CDR1 is KGHSH, CDR2 LQKENI, per germline. CDR3 amino acids: CASSRQDSNQPQHF. CDR3 coding DNA: TGTGCCAGCTCACGTCAGGATAGCAATCAGCCCCAGCATTTT.

The chain links TRBV20-1 to TRBJ2-3; no clear D gene. Trimming took off 5 bases at V and 2 bases at J, with 17 bases between the two ends. This CDR3 is built from 15 residues. Germline assignment: CDR1 DFQATT and CDR2 SNEGSKA (reference sequence). The CDR3 DNA follows: TGCAGTGCTCCAAACCCAAGGTCCTACACAGATACGCAGTATTTT. It encodes CSAPNPRSYTDTQYF.

This clonotype has a handful of counts. This chain connects TRBV10-3 to TRBJ2-1, with D unresolved. The V gene's germline CDR1 is ENHRY and CDR2 SYGVKD. With 2 bases removed from V and 7 bases from J, the gap between germline ends came to 9 bases. This CDR3 spans 13 amino acids. The DNA for the CDR3 is TGTGCCATCAGTGAGGATGTAGAAAATGAGCAGTTCTTC. Translated, it gives CAISEDVENEQFF.

The chain has TRBV4-1 and TRBJ2-7; no clear D. The CDR3 length is 14 residues. Germline V gives CDR1 MGHRA, CDR2 YSYEKL. V lost 5 bases, J lost 3 bases, and 14 bases lay in between. The CDR3 DNA reads as TGCGCCAGCAGCTTCGAAACAGTAAACTACGAGCAGTACTTC. Its protein is CASSFETVNYEQYF.

In this sample, this clonotype turned up a few times. The J gene is TRBJ2-1, the V gene TRBV4-1, with TRBD2 matching over 8 bases. Germline V gives CDR1 MGHRA, CDR2 YSYEKL. V dropped 2 bases and J dropped 0; count of bases not matched to a gene: 6. The CDR3 sequence is 17 residues long. The CDR3 loop reads CASSQYSGESSYNEQFF. The CDR3 region has the DNA TGCGCCAGCAGCCAATATAGCGGGGAAAGCTCCTACAATGAGCAGTTCTTC.

There are a few counts of this clonotype. This chain links TRBV30 with TRBJ1-2; D uncertain. V was trimmed by 4 bases and J by 10 bases, leaving 16 bases between them. Germline-derived CDR1 and CDR2 are GTSNPN and SVGIG (reference sequence). The CDR3 is made up of 12 amino acids. CDR3 nucleotides: TGTGCCTGGACCCCTGCGCTATGGGACTACACCTTC. Encoded protein: CAWTPALWDYTF.

This clonotype was found many times. This rearrangement joins TRBV20-1 to TRBJ2-5, with TRBD2 matching over 8 bases. The germline CDR1 and CDR2 sequences are DFQATT and SNEGSKA (reference sequence). Trimming at V came to 1 base and at J to 4 bases, leaving 8 bases not matched to a gene. CDR3 length: 15 residues. The CDR3: CSARGSAGGGETQYF. The CDR3 DNA sequence: TGCAGTGCTAGAGGGTCCGCGGGGGGCGGAGAGACCCAGTACTTC.

To note about this clonotype: A junction boundary mismatches the germline segment, possibly from a read error. The chain combines TRBV20-1 with TRBJ2-7; D tentatively reads TRBD1 or TRBD2 (5 bases each). This CDR3 has 17 amino acids. Germline values: CDR1 DFQATT, CDR2 SNEGSKA (reference sequence). The CDR3 spells CSARAFDRDREPYEQYF. The CDR3 DNA sequence: TGCAGTGCCAGAGCCTTCGACCGGGACCGCGAACCCTACGAGCAGTACTTC.

Only a few counts were recorded for this clonotype. The V and J genes are TRBV5-1 and TRBJ2-3; 9 nucleotides agree with TRBD2. Germline lookup yields CDR1 SGHRS and CDR2 YFSETQ. The CDR3 contains 15 residues. The trim removed 4 bases at V and 8 bases at J, leaving 11 bases unmatched. The CDR3 DNA follows: TGCGCCAGCAGCGAGGGTAGCGGGGGACCGGTTACGCAGTATTTT. It codes for CASSEGSGGPVTQYF.

This clonotype came up many times. This chain joins TRBV29-1 and TRBJ1-2, with TRBD1 identical over 7 bases. The CDR3 covers 12 residues. The germline CDR1 and CDR2 sequences are SQVTM and ANQGSEA. After removal of 3 bases from V and 7 bases from J, the junction contained 5 bases not matched to a gene. CDR3: CSVEGDRRGYTF. CDR3 coding DNA: TGCAGCGTTGAGGGGGACAGACGTGGCTACACCTTC.

This clonotype came up many times. The chain couples TRBV29-1 to TRBJ2-5; 12 bases map to TRBD1. The CDR3 is 13 amino acids. Germline lookup yields CDR1 SQVTM and CDR2 ANQGSEA. The V and J ends lost 6 bases and 5 bases, in that order; junction bases with no gene match: 4. The CDR3 spells CSVGTGGAETQYF. The CDR3 nucleotides are TGCAGCGTGGGGACAGGGGGCGCCGAGACCCAGTACTTC.

The genes are TRBV27 and TRBJ2-7; the D gene could be TRBD1 or TRBD2 (5 bases each). The CDR3 loop spans 15 amino acids. V was trimmed by 4 bases and J by 2 bases, leaving 15 bases between them. Germline V gene sequence: CDR1 MNHEY, CDR2 SMNVEV (reference sequence). CDR3 coding DNA: TGTGCCAGCAGTTCCCGGGACGGTGACCCCTACGAGCAGTACTTC. Translated: CASSSRDGDPYEQYF.

The rearrangement uses TRBV29-1 and TRBJ2-3, with D possibly being TRBD2 (5 bases). Germline V gives CDR1 SQVTM, CDR2 ANQGSEA. Trimming took off 8 bases at V and 0 bases at J, with 12 bases between the two ends. This CDR3 spans 13 amino acids. CDR3 sequence reads: CSLAPRSTDTQYF. CDR3 DNA sequence: TGCAGCCTAGCCCCCCGTAGCACAGATACGCAGTATTTT.